Here is one T cell receptor beta chain with its context. TCRdb's copy holds only in-frame clones and misses some; the assay was immunoSEQ multiplex PCR. Found here are more than 60,000 clones, approximately 90% of them singletons; the top ten hold roughly 9.1%. This record belongs to a study of blood T cell repertoires in COVID-19. V lost 0 bases and J 3 bases, leaving 8 bases between the germline ends. Germline loops: CDR1 MNHNY, CDR2 SVGAGI (reference sequence). This CDR3 has 15 amino acids. The source is a woman aged 40 to 50 who had recovered from COVID-19. The chain joins TRBV6-6 to TRBJ1-4; D may be TRBD1 (5 bases). What was sequenced was PBMCs or T cells enriched from blood (not recorded which). The CDR3 sequence: CASSYSGAANEKLFF. CDR3 DNA sequence: TGTGCCAGCAGTTACTCTGGGGCAGCTAATGAAAAACTGTTTTTT.